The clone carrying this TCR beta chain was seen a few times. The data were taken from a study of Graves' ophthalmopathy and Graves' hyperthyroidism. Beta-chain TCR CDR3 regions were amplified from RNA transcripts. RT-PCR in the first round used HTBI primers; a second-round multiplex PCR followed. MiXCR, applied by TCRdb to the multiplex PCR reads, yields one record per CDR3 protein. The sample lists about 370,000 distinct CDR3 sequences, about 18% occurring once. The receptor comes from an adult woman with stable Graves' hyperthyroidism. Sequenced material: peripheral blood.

DNA for the CDR3: TGCAGTGCTAGAGGAGTACCTCTAAAAAGCACAGATACGCAGTATTTT. Translating it yields CSARGVPLKSTDTQYF. The chain employs TRBV20-1 and TRBJ2-3; D unclear. Germline values: CDR1 DFQATT, CDR2 SNEGSKA (reference sequence). The CDR3 extends over 16 amino acids. V dropped 1 base and J dropped 0 bases, with 14 bases sitting between them.